One sample yielded the 5 T cell receptor beta chains listed below, sequenced in a study of T cells in Graves' hyperthyroidism and ophthalmopathy. TCR beta CDR3 regions were amplified from RNA transcripts. The HTBI primer set drove a first-round RT-PCR of the TCR CDR3. TCRdb ran MiXCR on the multiplex PCR reads and lists one entry per CDR3 protein. Seen here are approximately 870,000 distinct CDR3 sequences, 35% to 45% observed once, and the top ten hold about 9%. The specimen was blood. These TCRs come from a man between 18 and 29 years old with Graves' hyperthyroidism.

Comments on this clonotype: A junction end diverges from the germline sequence, so it may reflect a read error. This chain connects TRBV7-9 to TRBJ1-5; D is undetermined. This CDR3 has 13 amino acids. Germline CDR1 reads SEHNR; CDR2 reads FQNEAQ (reference sequence). CDR3 amino acids: CASSYGGGQLQHF. In DNA form, the CDR3 reads TGTGCCAGCAGCTACGGAGGAGGTCAGCTCCAGCATTTT.

This clonotype has ten or more counts. The V call is TRBV7-2, the J call TRBJ1-2, with no clear D. Deletions cut 1 base from V and 4 bases from J, with 10 bases between. Germline loops: CDR1 SGHTA, CDR2 FQGNSA. There are 14 residues in the CDR3. The CDR3 loop reads CASSLVVAGYGYTF. DNA for the CDR3: TGTGCCAGCAGCTTAGTTGTCGCAGGCTATGGCTACACCTTC.

This chain connects TRBV12-3 or TRBV12-4 to TRBJ1-1; D not certain. The CDR3 consists of 13 residues. Trimming cost V 7 bases and J 6 bases, with 15 bases left between them. The CDR3 reads CASTLGGGAEAFF. The CDR3 nucleotides read TGTGCCAGCACCTTGGGAGGAGGTGCTGAAGCTTTCTTT.

V and J are TRBV6-1 and TRBJ1-6; no clear D. V dropped 10 bases and J dropped 5 bases, with 12 bases sitting between them. Germline lookup yields CDR1 MNHNS and CDR2 SASEGT. This CDR3 is 13 amino acids long. CDR3 DNA sequence: TGTGCCACTACTTCAAGGGATAATTCACCCCTCCACTTT. Translated, it gives CATTSRDNSPLHF.

The chain combines TRBV12-3 or TRBV12-4 with TRBJ2-5; tentative D call: TRBD2 (6 bases). The CDR3 is 15 amino acids. Trimming cost V 8 bases and J 4 bases, with 20 bases left between them. CDR3 residues: CASSNAGGDGETQYF. For the CDR3, the DNA is TGTGCCAGCTCAAACGCGGGCGGGGACGGAGAGACCCAGTACTTC.